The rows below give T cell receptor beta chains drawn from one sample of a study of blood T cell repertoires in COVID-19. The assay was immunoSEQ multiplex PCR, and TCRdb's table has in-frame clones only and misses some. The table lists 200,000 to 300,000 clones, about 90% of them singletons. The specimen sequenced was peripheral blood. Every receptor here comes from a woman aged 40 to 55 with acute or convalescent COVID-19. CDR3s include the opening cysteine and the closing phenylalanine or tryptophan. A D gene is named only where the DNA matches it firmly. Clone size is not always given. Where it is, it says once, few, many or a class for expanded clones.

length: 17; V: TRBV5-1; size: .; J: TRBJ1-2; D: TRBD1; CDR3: CASSLAFVLGTGFGYTF; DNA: TGCGCCAGCAGCTTGGCCTTTGTGTTAGGGACAGGGTTTGGCTACACCTTC
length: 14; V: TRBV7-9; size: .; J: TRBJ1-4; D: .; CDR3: CASSLLREEEKLFF; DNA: TGTGCCAGCAGCTTACTAAGGGAGGAGGAAAAACTGTTTTTT
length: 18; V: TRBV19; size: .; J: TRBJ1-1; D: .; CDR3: CASSPAALSRAMNTEAFF; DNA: TGTGCCAGTAGTCCAGCCGCCCTATCCAGGGCAATGAACACTGAAGCTTTCTTT
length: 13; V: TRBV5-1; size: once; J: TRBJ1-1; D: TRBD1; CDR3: CASTGTENTEAFF; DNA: TGCGCCAGCACCGGGACAGAGAACACTGAAGCTTTCTTT
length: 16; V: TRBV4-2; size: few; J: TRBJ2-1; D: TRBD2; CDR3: CASSYTAGGPYNEQFF; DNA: TGTGCCAGCAGCTATACAGCGGGGGGTCCCTACAATGAGCAGTTCTTC
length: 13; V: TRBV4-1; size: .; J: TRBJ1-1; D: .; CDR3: CASSHKLNTEAFF; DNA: TGCGCCAGCAGCCATAAGCTTAACACTGAAGCTTTCTTT
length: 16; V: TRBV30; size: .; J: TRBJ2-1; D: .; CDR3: CAWSPPGAPGMNEQFF; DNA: TGTGCCTGGAGCCCCCCTGGGGCCCCAGGGATGAATGAGCAGTTCTTC
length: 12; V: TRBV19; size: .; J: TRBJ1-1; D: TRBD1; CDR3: CATGTGDTEAFF; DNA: TGTGCCACCGGGACAGGGGACACTGAAGCTTTCTTT
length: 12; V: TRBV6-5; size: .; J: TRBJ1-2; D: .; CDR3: CATSREGDGYTF; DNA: TGTGCCACCTCCCGAGAGGGAGATGGCTACACCTTC
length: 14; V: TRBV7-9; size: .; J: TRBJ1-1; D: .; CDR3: CASSPAGGWTEAFF; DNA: TGTGCCAGCAGCCCGGCGGGGGGATGGACTGAAGCTTTCTTT
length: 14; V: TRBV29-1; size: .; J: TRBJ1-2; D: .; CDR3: CSAGQSKIPYGYTF; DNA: TGCAGCGCTGGACAGAGTAAGATCCCCTATGGCTACACCTTC
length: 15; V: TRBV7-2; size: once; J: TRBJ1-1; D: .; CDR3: CASSLVLTMNTEAFF; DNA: TGTGCCAGCAGCTTGGTATTGACAATGAACACTGAAGCTTTCTTT
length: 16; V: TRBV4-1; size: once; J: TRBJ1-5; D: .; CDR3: CASSQDAGRDYQPQHF; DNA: TGCGCCAGCAGCCAAGATGCAGGCAGGGATTATCAGCCCCAGCATTTT
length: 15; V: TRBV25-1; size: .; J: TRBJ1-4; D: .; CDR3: CASSESGSPNEKLFF; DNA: TGTGCCAGCAGTGAATCGGGGTCCCCAAATGAAAAACTGTTTTTT
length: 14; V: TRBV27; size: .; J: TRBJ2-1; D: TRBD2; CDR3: CASSYGTSGNEQFF; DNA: TGTGCCAGCAGTTACGGGACTAGCGGCAATGAGCAGTTCTTC
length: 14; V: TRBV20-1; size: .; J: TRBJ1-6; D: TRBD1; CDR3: CSASWDRQNSPLHF; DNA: TGCAGTGCTAGTTGGGACAGACAAAATTCACCCCTCCACTTT
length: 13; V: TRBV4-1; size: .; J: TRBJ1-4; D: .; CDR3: CASSQGGSEKLFF; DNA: TGCGCCAGCAGCCAAGGGGGCAGTGAAAAACTGTTTTTT
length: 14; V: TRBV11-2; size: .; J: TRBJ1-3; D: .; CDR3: CASSPRTAGNTIYF; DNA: TGTGCCAGCAGCCCCCGGACAGCAGGAAACACCATATATTTT
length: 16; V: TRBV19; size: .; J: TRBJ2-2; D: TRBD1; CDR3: CASNRAGGLNTGELFF; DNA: TGTGCCAGCAATCGGGCAGGGGGCTTGAACACCGGGGAGCTGTTTTTT
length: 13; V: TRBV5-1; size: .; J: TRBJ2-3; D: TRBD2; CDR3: CASNFGGADTQYF; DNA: TGCGCCAGCAACTTCGGGGGGGCAGATACGCAGTATTTT
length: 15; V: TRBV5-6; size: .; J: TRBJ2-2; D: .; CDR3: CASSPDLWNTGELFF; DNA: TGTGCCAGCAGCCCAGACTTGTGGAACACCGGGGAGCTGTTTTTT
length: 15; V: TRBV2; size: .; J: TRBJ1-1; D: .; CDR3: CASSEALSRGGDTFF; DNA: TGTGCCAGCAGTGAAGCGCTCTCGCGGGGCGGAGATACTTTCTTT
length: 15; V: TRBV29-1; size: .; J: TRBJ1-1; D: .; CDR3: CSVDRAGGGRTEAFF; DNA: TGCAGCGTTGATCGGGCGGGGGGCGGAAGGACTGAAGCTTTCTTT
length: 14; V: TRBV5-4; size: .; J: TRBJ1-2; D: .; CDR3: CASSLGQEYYGYTF; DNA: TGTGCCAGCAGCTTGGGACAGGAGTACTATGGCTACACCTTC
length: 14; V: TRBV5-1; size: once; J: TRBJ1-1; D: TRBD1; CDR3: CASSSGQPFYEAFF; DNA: TGCGCCAGCAGCTCGGGACAGCCCTTCTATGAAGCTTTCTTT
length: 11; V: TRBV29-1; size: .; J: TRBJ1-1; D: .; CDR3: CSVNMNTEAFF; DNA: TGCAGCGTTAACATGAACACTGAAGCTTTCTTT
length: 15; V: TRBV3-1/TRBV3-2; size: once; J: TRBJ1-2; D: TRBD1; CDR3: CASSQGGTGMSGYTF; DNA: TGTGCCAGCAGCCAAGGGGGGACAGGGATGAGTGGCTACACCTTC
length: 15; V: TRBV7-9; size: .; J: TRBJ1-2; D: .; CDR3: CMGDRTPASNYGYTF; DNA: TGTATGGGCGATCGGACACCGGCTTCTAACTATGGCTACACCTTC
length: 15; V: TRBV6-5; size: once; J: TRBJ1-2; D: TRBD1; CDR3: CASRKPGQTTYGYTF; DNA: TGTGCCAGCAGAAAACCGGGACAGACTACCTATGGCTACACCTTC
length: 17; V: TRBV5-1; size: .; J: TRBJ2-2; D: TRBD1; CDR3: CASSLGRDRVNTGELFF; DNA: TGCGCCAGCAGCTTGGGACGGGACAGGGTCAACACCGGGGAGCTGTTTTTT
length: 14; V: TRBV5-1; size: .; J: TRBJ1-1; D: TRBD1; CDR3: CASREWTGGTEAFF; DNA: TGCGCCAGCAGAGAATGGACAGGGGGCACTGAAGCTTTCTTT
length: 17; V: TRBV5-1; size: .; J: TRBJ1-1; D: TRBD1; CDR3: CASSPPRTGAVDTEAFF; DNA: TGCGCCAGCAGCCCCCCCCGGACAGGGGCGGTGGACACTGAAGCTTTCTTT
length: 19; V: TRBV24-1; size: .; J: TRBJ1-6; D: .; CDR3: CATSDPGTQQSPYNSPLHF; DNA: TGTGCCACCAGTGACCCGGGGACTCAACAGTCCCCCTATAATTCACCCCTCCACTTT
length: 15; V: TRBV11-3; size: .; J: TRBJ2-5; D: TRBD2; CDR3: CASSLASGGQETQYF; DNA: TGTGCCAGCAGCTTAGCTAGCGGGGGGCAAGAGACCCAGTACTTC
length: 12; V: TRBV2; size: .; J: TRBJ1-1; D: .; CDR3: CASSDRDTEAFF; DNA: TGTGCCAGCAGTGACAGGGACACTGAAGCTTTCTTT
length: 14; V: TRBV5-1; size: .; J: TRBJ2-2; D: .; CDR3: CASSPVGGNGELFF; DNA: TGCGCCAGCAGCCCGGTAGGGGGAAACGGGGAGCTGTTTTTT
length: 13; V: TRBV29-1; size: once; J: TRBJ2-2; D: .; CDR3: CSVGRTDTGELFF; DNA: TGCAGCGTTGGGCGGACAGACACCGGGGAGCTGTTTTTT
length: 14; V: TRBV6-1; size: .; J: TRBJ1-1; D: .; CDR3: CASSEASVNTEAFF; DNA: TGTGCCAGCAGTGAAGCTTCGGTGAACACTGAAGCTTTCTTT
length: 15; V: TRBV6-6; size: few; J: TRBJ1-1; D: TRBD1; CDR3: CASSPGQGLWKKAFF; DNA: TGTGCCAGCAGTCCAGGACAGGGGCTTTGGAAGAAAGCTTTCTTT
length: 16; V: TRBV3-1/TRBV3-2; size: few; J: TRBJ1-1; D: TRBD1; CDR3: CASSQFLGQGATEAFF; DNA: TGTGCCAGCAGCCAATTCTTGGGACAGGGGGCCACTGAAGCTTTCTTT
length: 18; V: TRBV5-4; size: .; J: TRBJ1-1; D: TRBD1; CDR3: CASSLGGPGGQRYTEAFF; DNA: TGTGCCAGCAGCTTAGGGGGCCCCGGGGGACAACGTTACACTGAAGCTTTCTTT
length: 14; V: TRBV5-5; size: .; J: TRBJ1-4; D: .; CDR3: CASSLRTPNEKLFF; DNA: TGTGCCAGCAGCTTACGGACACCTAATGAAAAACTGTTTTTT
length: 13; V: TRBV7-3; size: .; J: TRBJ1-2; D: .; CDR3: CASSFDRSYGYTF; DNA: TGTGCCAGCAGCTTCGACAGGAGCTATGGCTACACCTTC
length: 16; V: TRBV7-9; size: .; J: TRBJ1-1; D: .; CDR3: CASSLGSGGPNTEAFF; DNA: TGTGCCAGCAGCTTAGGTAGCGGGGGACCCAACACTGAAGCTTTCTTT
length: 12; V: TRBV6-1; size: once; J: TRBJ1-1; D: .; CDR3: CASSDGWTEAFF; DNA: TGTGCCAGCAGTGACGGGTGGACTGAAGCTTTCTTT